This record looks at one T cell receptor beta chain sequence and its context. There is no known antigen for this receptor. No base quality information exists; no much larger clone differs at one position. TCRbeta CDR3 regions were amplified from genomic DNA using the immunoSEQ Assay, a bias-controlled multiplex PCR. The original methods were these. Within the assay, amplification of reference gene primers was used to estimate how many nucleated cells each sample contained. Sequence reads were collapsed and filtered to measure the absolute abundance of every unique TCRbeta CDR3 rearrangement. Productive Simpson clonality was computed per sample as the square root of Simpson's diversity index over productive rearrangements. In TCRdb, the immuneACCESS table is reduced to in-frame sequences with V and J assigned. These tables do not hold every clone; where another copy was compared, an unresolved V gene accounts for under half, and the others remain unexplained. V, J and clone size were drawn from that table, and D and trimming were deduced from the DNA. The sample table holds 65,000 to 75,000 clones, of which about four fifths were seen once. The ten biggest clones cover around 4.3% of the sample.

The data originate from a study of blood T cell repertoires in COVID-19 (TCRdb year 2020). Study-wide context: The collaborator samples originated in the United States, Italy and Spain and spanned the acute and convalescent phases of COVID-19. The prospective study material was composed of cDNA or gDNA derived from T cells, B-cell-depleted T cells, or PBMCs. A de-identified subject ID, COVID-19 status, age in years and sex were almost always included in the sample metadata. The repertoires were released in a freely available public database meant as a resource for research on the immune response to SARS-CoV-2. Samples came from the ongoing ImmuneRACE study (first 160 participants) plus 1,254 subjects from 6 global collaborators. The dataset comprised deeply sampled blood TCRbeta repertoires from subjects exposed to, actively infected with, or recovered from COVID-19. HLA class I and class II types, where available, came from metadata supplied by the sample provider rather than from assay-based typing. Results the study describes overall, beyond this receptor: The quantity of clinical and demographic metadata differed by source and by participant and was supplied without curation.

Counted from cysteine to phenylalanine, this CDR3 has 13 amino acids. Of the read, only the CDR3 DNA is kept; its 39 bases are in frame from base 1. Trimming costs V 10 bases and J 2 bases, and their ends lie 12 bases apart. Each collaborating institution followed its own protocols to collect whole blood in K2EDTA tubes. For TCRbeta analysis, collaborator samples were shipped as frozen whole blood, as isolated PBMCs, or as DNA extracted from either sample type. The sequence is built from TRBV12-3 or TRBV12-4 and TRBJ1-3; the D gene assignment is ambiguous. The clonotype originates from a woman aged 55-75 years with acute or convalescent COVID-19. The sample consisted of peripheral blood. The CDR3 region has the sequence CATLFGPGNTIYF. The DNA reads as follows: TGTGCCACGCTATTTGGGCCTGGAAACACCATATATTTT.